Below, 17 T cell receptor beta chains from the same sample are listed, as sequenced in a study of T cells in Graves' hyperthyroidism and ophthalmopathy. Amplification targeted TCR beta CDR3 regions from RNA transcripts. HTBI primers were employed in a first-round RT-PCR of the TCR CDR3. TCRdb re-analysed the multiplex PCR reads in MiXCR, keeping a single row per CDR3 protein. The data contain hundreds of thousands of distinct CDR3 sequences, approximately 19% of them singletons. The sequenced sample consisted of blood. These TCRs come from a woman in her late teens or twenties with Graves' hyperthyroidism.

This clonotype occurred many times. CDR3 sequence reads: CASSYGVRFYEQYF. In DNA, the CDR3 is TGTGCCAGCAGTTACGGGGTCAGGTTCTACGAGCAGTACTTC. The chain joins TRBV6-5 to TRBJ2-7; D is ambiguous. Trimming pared 2 bases from V and 3 bases from J, leaving 11 bases between. The CDR3 is made up of 14 amino acids. The germline gives CDR1 MNHEY, CDR2 SVGAGI.

This clonotype was recorded at least ten times. CDR3 loop: CATSDTTGSTEAFF. The CDR3 bases are TGTGCCACCAGTGACACAACAGGGAGCACTGAAGCTTTCTTT. The V call is TRBV24-1, the J call TRBJ1-1; D possibly corresponds to TRBD1 (6 bases). The germline V gene has CDR1 KGHDR and CDR2 SFDVKD. The ends were cut back, 4 bases at V and 4 bases at J, with 12 bases in the middle. CDR3 length: 14 residues.

In this sample, this clonotype turned up many times. This chain links TRBV28 with TRBJ1-1; TRBD1 might be the D (5 bases). The CDR3 totals 19 residues. The V gene lost 1 base and the J gene lost 7 bases, with 28 bases spanning the gap. Germline lookup yields CDR1 MDHEN and CDR2 SYDVKM. CDR3 bases: TGTGCCAGCAGTTTATCCTCCTGGGAGGGGCCCGACCTTGAGGGTGAAGCTTTCTTT. It codes for CASSLSSWEGPDLEGEAFF.

The gene calls are TRBV4-1 and TRBJ1-5, with a tentative D call TRBD1 (5 bases). V dropped 10 bases and J dropped 2 bases, with 15 bases sitting between them. CDR1 MGHRA and CDR2 YSYEKL come from the germline V gene. The CDR3 extends over 14 amino acids. CDR3 sequence reads: CAIPLAGRNQPQHF. The CDR3 DNA sequence: TGCGCCATCCCTTTGGCAGGGCGCAATCAGCCCCAGCATTTT.

V usage is TRBV4-1 and J usage is TRBJ1-1; tentative D call: TRBD1 (6 bases). CDR1 and CDR2 (germline): MGHRA, YSYEKL. Trimming took 1 base from V and 6 from J, leaving 24 bases between them. There are 18 residues in the CDR3. The CDR3 loop reads CASSQGPRRPRGGAEAFF. In nucleotides, the CDR3 is TGCGCCAGCAGCCAAGGACCCCGCCGCCCCAGGGGAGGTGCTGAAGCTTTCTTT.

This clonotype has more than one count but fewer than ten. The V gene is TRBV4-2, the J gene TRBJ1-2, with no clear D. V was cut by 4 bases and J by 6 bases, with 15 bases left in between. Per the germline V gene, CDR1 is LGHNA and CDR2 is YNFKEQ. This CDR3 comprises 14 residues. CDR3 region: CASSPIVGEDGYTF. The CDR3 nucleotides are TGTGCCAGCAGCCCCATTGTGGGCGAGGATGGCTACACCTTC.

A word on this clonotype: One end of the junction does not line up with germline, which may come from a read error. V gene TRBV5-5 combines with J gene TRBJ2-4; TRBD1 matches 7 bases. Germline CDR1 reads SGHKS; CDR2 reads YYEKEE (reference sequence). This CDR3 is 16 amino acids long. CDR3 amino acids: CASSAYRGVSKNIKYF. CDR3 sequence (DNA): TGTGCCAGCAGCGCTTACAGGGGAGTATCCAAAAACATTAAGTACTTC.

The chain joins TRBV6-1 to TRBJ2-7, with D uncertain. V was pared by 8 bases and J by 6 bases, with 2 bases between. The CDR3 covers 8 residues. Looked up from germline, CDR1 is MNHNS and CDR2 is SASEGT. CDR3: CASSEQYF. For the CDR3, the DNA is TGTGCCAGCTCCGAGCAGTACTTC.

This clonotype was detected many times. This chain joins TRBV6-5 and TRBJ2-5; TRBD2 matches at 9 bases. This CDR3 has 14 residues. Per germline, CDR1 MNHEY and CDR2 SVGAGI. Unmatched junction bases numbered 5, after V lost 7 bases and J lost 2 bases. The CDR3 DNA sequence: TGTGCCAGCAAGTTAGCGGGGGATCAAGAGACCCAGTACTTC. It translates to CASKLAGDQETQYF.

This clonotype showed up many times. The chain carries TRBV6-5 and TRBJ2-7, with D perhaps assigned TRBD1 or TRBD2 (5 bases each). Germline assignment: CDR1 MNHEY and CDR2 SVGAGI. The CDR3 runs 15 residues. V was trimmed by 0 bases and J by 1 base, leaving 10 bases between them. The CDR3 DNA reads TGTGCCAGCAGTTACTCGCAGGGACCTTCCTACGAGCAGTACTTC. Its protein is CASSYSQGPSYEQYF.

This clonotype was counted many times. The chain is built from TRBV5-1 and TRBJ2-7; a possible D gene is TRBD2 (5 bases). The length of the CDR3 is 12 residues. Germline values: CDR1 SGHRS, CDR2 YFSETQ. V lost 4 bases, J lost 3 bases, and 8 bases lay in between. The CDR3 DNA follows: TGCGCCAGCAGCGAGGACTTCTACGAGCAGTACTTC. It encodes CASSEDFYEQYF.

This clonotype was found many times. The CDR3 loop is CASSPFPAANSYEQYF. DNA of the CDR3: TGTGCCAGCAGCCCATTCCCGGCGGCCAACTCCTACGAGCAGTACTTC. This sequence joins TRBV11-1 and TRBJ2-7; D is undetermined. This CDR3 spans 16 amino acids. Trimming left V 5 bases short and J 0 bases short, with 17 bases between. Germline CDR1 reads SGHAT; CDR2 reads FQDESV (reference sequence).

The chain joins TRBV12-3 or TRBV12-4 to TRBJ2-5; no clear D gene. This CDR3 region has 13 residues. V dropped 6 bases and J dropped 5 bases, with 13 bases sitting between them. The CDR3: CASSPASTETQYF. The CDR3 region has the DNA TGTGCCAGCAGCCCTGCCAGCACGGAGACCCAGTACTTC.

This clonotype was detected many times. The V and J genes are TRBV7-8 and TRBJ2-2; 7 bases agree with TRBD2. Germline CDR1 SGHVS, CDR2 FQNEAQ. This CDR3 region has 15 residues. Trimming took 5 bases from V and 6 from J; bases not matched to a gene: 9. The CDR3 loop is CASSPQGLAAGELFF. CDR3 nucleotide sequence: TGTGCCAGCAGCCCCCAGGGTCTAGCGGCCGGGGAGCTGTTTTTT. Together with reference TRBV7-8 and TRBJ2-2, the CDR3 gives the full variable domain: GAGVSQSPRYKVAKRGQDVALRCDPISGHVSLFWYQQALGQGPEFLTYFQNEAQLDKSGLPSDRFFAERPEGSVSTLKIQRTQQEDSAVYLCASSPQGLAAGELFFGEGSRLTVL.

In this sample, this clonotype turned up many times. This chain joins TRBV4-1 and TRBJ2-5; tentatively, D is TRBD2 (7 bases). CDR1 is MGHRA and CDR2 is YSYEKL in the germline V gene. Trimming stripped 0 bases from V and 9 bases from J, with 17 bases between. CDR3 length equals 15 residues. The CDR3 DNA is TGCGCCAGCAGCCAAGAGGGGTGGGGGGGCCTGGCCCAGTACTTC. Protein product: CASSQEGWGGLAQYF.

The chain carries TRBV5-1 and TRBJ1-1; D gene unclear. Trimming stripped 0 bases from V and 5 bases from J, with 17 bases between. This CDR3 contains 16 residues. Germline assignment: CDR1 SGHRS and CDR2 YFSETQ. In DNA form, the CDR3 reads TGCGCCAGCAGCTTGGACGGGTGGGGTTGGGGAACTGAAGCTTTCTTT. Translated, it gives CASSLDGWGWGTEAFF.

This clonotype came up a few times. Given a much more abundant clone one base away, this may be a read error. The chain carries TRBV3-1 and TRBJ1-1; D unresolved. Germline values: CDR1 LGHDT, CDR2 YNNKEL (reference sequence). This CDR3 spans 12 amino acids. The CDR3 loop reads CAGSQSSLEAFF. CDR3 coding DNA: TGTGCCGGCAGCCAGAGCAGCCTCGAAGCTTTCTTT.